This is a list of T cell receptor beta chains from one sample in a study of blood T cell repertoires in COVID-19. Assay used: immunoSEQ multiplex PCR; TCRdb lists only in-frame clones, some missing. This table has roughly 41,000 clones, 88% appearing once. Sequenced material: peripheral blood. Receptor source: a human donor in a cohort sampled during active COVID-19. The CDR3 runs from the conserved cysteine through the conserved F or W. A D gene is named only where the DNA matches it firmly. The size entry is marked missing in some rows and otherwise reads once, few, many or a size class.

clone_size	v_call	j_call	d_call	cdr3_aa	cdr3_nt
NA	TRBV10-3	TRBJ2-1	TRBD2	CAISDGTSGFNEQFF	TGTGCCATCAGTGACGGGACTAGCGGTTTCAATGAGCAGTTCTTC
NA	TRBV18	TRBJ1-6	TRBD1	CASSTGTADNSPLHF	TGTGCCAGCTCAACCGGGACAGCGGACAATTCACCCCTCCACTTT
NA	TRBV7-8	TRBJ2-1	NA	CASSLAGTNNEQFF	TGTGCCAGCAGCTTAGCTGGGACAAATAATGAGCAGTTCTTC
NA	TRBV4-2	TRBJ2-6	TRBD2	CASTGLSGGISGANVLTF	TGTGCCAGTACCGGGTTGTCGGGGGGGATTTCTGGGGCCAACGTCCTGACTTTC
NA	TRBV19	TRBJ1-2	NA	CATAAVQGGSDGYTF	TGTGCCACCGCTGCGGTGCAAGGTGGGTCGGATGGCTACACCTTC
NA	TRBV19	TRBJ2-7	NA	CASRSLLTYEQYF	TGTGCCAGTAGATCGTTACTAACCTACGAGCAGTACTTC
NA	TRBV5-4	TRBJ1-6	NA	CASSLWGINSPLHF	TGTGCCAGCAGCTTGTGGGGCATTAATTCACCCCTCCACTTT
NA	TRBV19	TRBJ2-3	NA	CASSIGGAQDTQYF	TGTGCCAGTAGTATTGGTGGGGCACAAGATACGCAGTATTTT
NA	TRBV5-4	TRBJ2-1	TRBD1	CASSSGQGDNEQFF	TGTGCCAGCAGCTCCGGACAGGGGGACAATGAGCAGTTCTTC
once	TRBV3-1/TRBV3-2	TRBJ2-2	NA	CASRDSSGELFF	TGTGCCAGCCGCGATTCATCCGGGGAGCTGTTTTTT
NA	TRBV25-1	TRBJ1-1	TRBD1	CASSEDRGLTEAFF	TGTGCCAGCAGTGAGGACAGGGGGCTTACTGAAGCTTTCTTT
NA	TRBV16	TRBJ1-5	TRBD1	CASSQTRTGIHQPQHF	TGTGCCAGCAGCCAAACACGGACAGGGATCCATCAGCCCCAGCATTTT
NA	TRBV29-1	TRBJ2-7	NA	CSVVGTYEQYF	TGCAGCGTAGTCGGGACCTACGAGCAGTACTTC
NA	TRBV28	TRBJ1-1	TRBD1	CASSRGQGIYAFF	TGTGCCAGCAGTCGCGGACAGGGGATCTACGCTTTCTTT
NA	TRBV9	TRBJ2-3	NA	CASSLRTNSRTDTQYF	TGTGCCAGCAGCCTCAGGACTAATAGTCGCACAGATACGCAGTATTTT
few	TRBV30	TRBJ1-2	NA	CAWSSQGNYGYTF	TGTGCCTGGAGTTCCCAGGGGAACTATGGCTACACCTTC
once	TRBV24-1	TRBJ1-2	TRBD1	CATSHGGDRVIYTF	TGTGCCACCAGCCACGGAGGGGACAGGGTCATATACACCTTC
NA	TRBV7-7	TRBJ2-5	TRBD2	CASSPTTSGRAETQYF	TGTGCTAGCAGCCCCACTACTAGCGGGAGGGCGGAGACCCAGTACTTC
once	TRBV24-1	TRBJ2-4	NA	CATSDFSVNIQYF	TGTGCCACCAGTGATTTCTCGGTTAACATTCAGTACTTC
few	TRBV3-1/TRBV3-2	TRBJ1-1	TRBD1	CASSPPDRGSAFF	TGTGCCAGCAGCCCACCCGACAGGGGCTCAGCTTTCTTT
NA	TRBV9	TRBJ2-7	TRBD2	CASSSSTSGSYEQYF	TGTGCCAGCAGCTCATCGACTAGCGGGAGTTACGAGCAGTACTTC
NA	TRBV15	TRBJ2-7	NA	CATSRVRALEDRAFPSYEQYF	TGTGCCACCAGCAGAGTTCGGGCGTTGGAGGACAGAGCCTTTCCTTCCTACGAGCAGTACTTC
NA	TRBV7-6	TRBJ2-1	TRBD2	CASSWGLDNEQFF	TGTGCCAGCAGCTGGGGACTAGACAATGAGCAGTTCTTC
NA	TRBV5-1	TRBJ2-5	TRBD2	CASSLIRTSGRGETQYF	TGCGCCAGCAGCCTCATAAGGACTAGCGGGAGGGGGGAGACCCAGTACTTC